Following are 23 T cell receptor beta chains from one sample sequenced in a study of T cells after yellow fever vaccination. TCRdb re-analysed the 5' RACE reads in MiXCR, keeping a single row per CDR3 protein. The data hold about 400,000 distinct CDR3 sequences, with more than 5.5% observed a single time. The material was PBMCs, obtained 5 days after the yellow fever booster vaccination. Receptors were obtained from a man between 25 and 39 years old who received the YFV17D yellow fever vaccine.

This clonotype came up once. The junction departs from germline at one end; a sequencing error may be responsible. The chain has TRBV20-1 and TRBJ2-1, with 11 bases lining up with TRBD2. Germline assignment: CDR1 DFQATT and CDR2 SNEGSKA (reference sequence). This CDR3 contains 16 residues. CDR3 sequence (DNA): TGCAGTTCTAGGCCGGGACTAGCGGCCCACTACAATGAGCAGTTCTTC. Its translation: CSSRPGLAAHYNEQFF.

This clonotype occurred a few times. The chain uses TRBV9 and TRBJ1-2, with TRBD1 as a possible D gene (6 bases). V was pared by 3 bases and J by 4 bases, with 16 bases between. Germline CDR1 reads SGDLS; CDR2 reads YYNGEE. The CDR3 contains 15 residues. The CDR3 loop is CASSETGSTLYGYTF. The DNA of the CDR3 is TGTGCCAGCAGCGAGACAGGTTCAACCCTCTATGGCTACACCTTC.

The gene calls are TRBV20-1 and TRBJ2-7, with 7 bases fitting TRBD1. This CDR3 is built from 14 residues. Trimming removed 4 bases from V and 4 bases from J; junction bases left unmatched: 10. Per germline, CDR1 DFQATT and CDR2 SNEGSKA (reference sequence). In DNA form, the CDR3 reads TGCAGTGCTATATTGCCAGGGGGAACGTACGAGCAGTACTTC. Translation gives CSAILPGGTYEQYF.

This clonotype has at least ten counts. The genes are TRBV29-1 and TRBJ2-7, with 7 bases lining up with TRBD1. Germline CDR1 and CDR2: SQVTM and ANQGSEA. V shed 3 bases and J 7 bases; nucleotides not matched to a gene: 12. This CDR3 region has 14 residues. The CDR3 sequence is CSVDSGQTLREQYF. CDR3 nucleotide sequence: TGCAGCGTTGATTCGGGACAGACACTACGAGAGCAGTACTTC.

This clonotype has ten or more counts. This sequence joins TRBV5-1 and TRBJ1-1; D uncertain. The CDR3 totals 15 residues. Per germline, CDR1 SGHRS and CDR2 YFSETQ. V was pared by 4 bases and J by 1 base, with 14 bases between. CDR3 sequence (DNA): TGCGCCAGCAGCCTAAACCTAACACCGAACACTGAAGCTTTCTTT. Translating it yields CASSLNLTPNTEAFF.

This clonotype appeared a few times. The CDR3 bases are TGTGCCAGCAGCCCCATGGGGGACACTGAAGCTTTCTTT. Protein: CASSPMGDTEAFF. This rearrangement joins TRBV27 to TRBJ1-1, with TRBD1 as a possible D gene (5 bases). Deletions cut 6 bases from V and 3 bases from J, with 11 bases between. CDR3 length equals 13 residues. Germline V lookup: CDR1 MNHEY, CDR2 SMNVEV (reference sequence).

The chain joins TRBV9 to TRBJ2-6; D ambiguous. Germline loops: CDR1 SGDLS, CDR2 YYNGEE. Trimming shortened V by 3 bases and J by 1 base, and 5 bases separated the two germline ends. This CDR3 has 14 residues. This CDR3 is CASSGASGANVLTF. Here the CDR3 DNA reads TGTGCCAGCAGCGGGGCATCTGGGGCCAACGTCCTGACTTTC.

As DNA, the CDR3 is TGTGCCAGCAGGTCGCGGGGGGGGCCGGAAGAGACCCAGTACTTC. It yields the protein CASRSRGGPEETQYF. This rearrangement joins TRBV6-1 to TRBJ2-5; 9 bases align to TRBD2. The trim removed 6 bases at V and 3 bases at J, leaving 8 bases unmatched. Germline assignment: CDR1 MNHNS and CDR2 SASEGT. This CDR3 region has 15 residues.

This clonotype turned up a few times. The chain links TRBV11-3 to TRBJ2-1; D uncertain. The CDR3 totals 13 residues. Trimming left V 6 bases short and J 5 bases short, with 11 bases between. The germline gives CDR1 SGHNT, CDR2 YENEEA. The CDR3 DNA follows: TGTGCCAGCAGAAAAGGACCCAACAATGAGCAGTTCTTC. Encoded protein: CASRKGPNNEQFF.

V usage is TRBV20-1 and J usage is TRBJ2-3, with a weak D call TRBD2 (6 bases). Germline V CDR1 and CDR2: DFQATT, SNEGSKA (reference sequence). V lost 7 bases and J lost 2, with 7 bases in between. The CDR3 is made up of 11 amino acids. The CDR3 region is CSGGTTDTQYF. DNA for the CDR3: TGCAGTGGCGGGACCACAGATACGCAGTATTTT.

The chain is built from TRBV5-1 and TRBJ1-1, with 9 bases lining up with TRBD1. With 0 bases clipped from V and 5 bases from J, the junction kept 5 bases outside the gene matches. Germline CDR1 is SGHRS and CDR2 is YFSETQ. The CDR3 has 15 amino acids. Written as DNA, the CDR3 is TGCGCCAGCAGCTTGGAAGTGACAGGGGGTACTGAAGCTTTCTTT. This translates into CASSLEVTGGTEAFF. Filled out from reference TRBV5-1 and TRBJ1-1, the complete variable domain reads KAGVTQTPRYLIKTRGQQVTLSCSPISGHRSVSWYQQTPGQGLQFLFEYFSETQRNKGNFPGRFSGRQFSNSRSEMNVSTLELGDSALYLCASSLEVTGGTEAFFGQGTRLTVV.

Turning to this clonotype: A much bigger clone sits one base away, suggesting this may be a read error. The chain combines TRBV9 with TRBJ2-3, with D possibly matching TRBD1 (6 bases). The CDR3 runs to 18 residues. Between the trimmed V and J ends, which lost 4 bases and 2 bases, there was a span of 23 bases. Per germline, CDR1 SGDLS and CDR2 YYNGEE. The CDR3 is CASSYSGVGTLNTDTQYF. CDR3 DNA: TGTGCCAGCAGCTACTCGGGCGTCGGGACACTGAACACAGATACGCAGTATTTT.

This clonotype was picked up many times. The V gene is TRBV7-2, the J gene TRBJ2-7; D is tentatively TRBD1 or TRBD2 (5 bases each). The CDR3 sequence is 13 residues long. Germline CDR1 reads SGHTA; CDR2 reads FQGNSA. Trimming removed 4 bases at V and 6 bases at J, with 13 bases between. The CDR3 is CASSSSPGTEQYF. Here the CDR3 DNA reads TGTGCCAGCAGCTCAAGCCCAGGGACCGAGCAGTACTTC.

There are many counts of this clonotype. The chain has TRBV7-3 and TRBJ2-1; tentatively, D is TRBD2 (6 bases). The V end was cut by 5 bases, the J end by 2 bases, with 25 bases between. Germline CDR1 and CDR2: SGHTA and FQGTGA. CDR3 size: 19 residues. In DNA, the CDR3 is TGTGCCAGCAGCCGAGTCCCCCCGTCGGGGGTAGTAGCCTACAATGAGCAGTTCTTC. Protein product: CASSRVPPSGVVAYNEQFF.

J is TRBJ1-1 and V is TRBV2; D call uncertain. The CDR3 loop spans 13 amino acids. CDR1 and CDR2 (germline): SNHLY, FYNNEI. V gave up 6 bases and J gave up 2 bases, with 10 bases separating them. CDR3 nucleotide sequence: TGTGCCAGCAGCAGGAAAGAAAACACTGAAGCTTTCTTT. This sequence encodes CASSRKENTEAFF. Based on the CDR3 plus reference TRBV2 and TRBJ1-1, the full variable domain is EPEVTQTPSHQVTQMGQEVILRCVPISNHLYFYWYRQILGQKVEFLVSFYNNEISEKSEIFDDQFSVERPDGSNFTLKIRSTKLEDSAMYFCASSRKENTEAFFGQGTRLTVV.

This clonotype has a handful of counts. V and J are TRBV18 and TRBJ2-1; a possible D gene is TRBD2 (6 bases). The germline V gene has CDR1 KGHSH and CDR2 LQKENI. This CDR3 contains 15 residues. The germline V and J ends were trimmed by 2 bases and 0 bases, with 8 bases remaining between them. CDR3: CASSPASASYNEQFF. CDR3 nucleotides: TGTGCCAGCTCACCAGCTAGCGCCTCCTACAATGAGCAGTTCTTC.

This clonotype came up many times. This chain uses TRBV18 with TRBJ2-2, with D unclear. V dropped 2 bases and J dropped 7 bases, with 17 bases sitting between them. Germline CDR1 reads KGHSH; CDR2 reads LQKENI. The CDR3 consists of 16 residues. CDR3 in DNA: TGTGCCAGCTCACCAAGGCCGGATCAAAGGCTCGGGGAGCTGTTTTTT. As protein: CASSPRPDQRLGELFF.

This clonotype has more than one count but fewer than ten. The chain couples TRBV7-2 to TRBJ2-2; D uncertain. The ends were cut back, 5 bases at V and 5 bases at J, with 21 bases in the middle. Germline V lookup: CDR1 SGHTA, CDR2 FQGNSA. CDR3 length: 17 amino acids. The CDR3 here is CASSLLTLYKQTGELFF. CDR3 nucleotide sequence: TGTGCCAGCAGCCTACTGACACTATACAAACAAACCGGGGAGCTGTTTTTT.

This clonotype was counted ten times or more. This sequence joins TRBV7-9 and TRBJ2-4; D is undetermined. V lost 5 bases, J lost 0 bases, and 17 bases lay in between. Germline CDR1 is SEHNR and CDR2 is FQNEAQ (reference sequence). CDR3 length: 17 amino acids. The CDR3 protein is CASSPLRGTLAKNIQYF. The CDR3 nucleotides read TGTGCCAGCAGCCCCCTCCGAGGTACACTAGCCAAAAACATTCAGTACTTC.

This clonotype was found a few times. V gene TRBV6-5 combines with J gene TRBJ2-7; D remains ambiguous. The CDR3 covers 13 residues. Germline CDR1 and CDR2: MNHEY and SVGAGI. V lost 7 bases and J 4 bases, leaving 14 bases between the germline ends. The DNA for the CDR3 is TGTGCCAGCACGTTTAGTGGGCAGTACGAGCAGTACTTC. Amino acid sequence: CASTFSGQYEQYF.

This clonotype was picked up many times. The CDR3 region is CASSEISGFTDTQYF. The CDR3 coding sequence is TGCGCCAGCAGTGAAATAAGCGGGTTCACAGATACGCAGTATTTT. The chain uses TRBV5-1 and TRBJ2-3; a weak D match, TRBD2 (6 bases). CDR1 is SGHRS, CDR2 YFSETQ, per germline. V was shortened by 5 bases and J by 2 bases, with 15 bases between the two germline ends. This CDR3 region has 15 residues.

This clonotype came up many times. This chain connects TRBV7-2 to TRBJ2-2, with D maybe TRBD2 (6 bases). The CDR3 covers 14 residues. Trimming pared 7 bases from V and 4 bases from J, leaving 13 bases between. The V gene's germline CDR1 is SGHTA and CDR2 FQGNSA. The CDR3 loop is CASKGGASTGELFF. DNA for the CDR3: TGTGCCAGCAAGGGCGGGGCCTCCACCGGGGAGCTGTTTTTT.

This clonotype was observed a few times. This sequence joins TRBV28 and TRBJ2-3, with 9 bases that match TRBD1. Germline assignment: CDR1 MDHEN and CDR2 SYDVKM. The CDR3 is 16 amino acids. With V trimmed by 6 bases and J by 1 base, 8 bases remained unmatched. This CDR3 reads CASSSLGQGGTDTQYF. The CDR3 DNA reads TGTGCCAGCAGCTCCCTGGGACAGGGAGGCACAGATACGCAGTATTTT. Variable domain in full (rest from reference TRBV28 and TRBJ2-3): DVKVTQSSRYLVKRTGEKVFLECVQDMDHENMFWYRQDPGLGLRLIYFSYDVKMKEKGDIPEGYSVSREKKERFSLILESASTNQTSMYLCASSSLGQGGTDTQYFGPGTRLTVL.